The 16 T cell receptor beta chains given below trace back to one sample, sequenced in a study of blood T cell repertoires in COVID-19. Assay used: immunoSEQ multiplex PCR; TCRdb lists only in-frame clones, some missing. The table lists around 60,000 clones, over 60% of them singletons. Sample: peripheral blood. These receptors were taken from an older woman with COVID-19, enrolled during active disease.

V usage is TRBV23-1 and J usage is TRBJ1-2; tentatively, D is TRBD1 (5 bases). Being an ORF, TRBV23-1 has a function that is uncertain. V lost 0 bases to trimming and J lost 4 bases, with 15 bases between them. The CDR3 is 16 residues long. The CDR3 region is CASSQSATDNGYGYTF. CDR3 nucleotides: TGCGCCAGCAGTCAATCGGCGACAGATAACGGCTATGGCTACACCTTC.

This rearrangement joins TRBV3-1 (or the pseudogene TRBV3-2) to TRBJ2-1; tentative D call: TRBD2 (5 bases). Trimming pared 4 bases from V and 6 bases from J, leaving 13 bases between. The CDR3 consists of 14 residues. The germline V gene encodes CDR1 LGHDT and CDR2 YNNKEL (reference sequence). CDR3 amino acids: CASSPLRATNEQFF. CDR3 bases: TGTGCCAGCAGCCCCTTGCGGGCTACCAATGAGCAGTTCTTC.

V and J are TRBV7-2 and TRBJ2-2; TRBD1 might be the D (5 bases). Germline-derived CDR1 and CDR2 are SGHTA and FQGNSA. Trimming cost V 5 bases and J 5 bases, with 9 bases left between them. The CDR3 sequence is 13 residues long. The CDR3 spells CASSNQGTGELFF. In DNA form, the CDR3 reads TGTGCCAGCAGCAACCAGGGAACCGGGGAGCTGTTTTTT.

The chain recombines TRBV7-9 with TRBJ1-1; D gene unclear. The CDR3 is 11 residues long. Germline V CDR1 and CDR2: SEHNR, FQNEAQ (reference sequence). Trimming pared 4 bases from V and 7 bases from J, leaving 7 bases between. The CDR3 sequence: CASSYQDEAFF. Here the CDR3 DNA reads TGTGCCAGCAGCTATCAGGATGAAGCTTTCTTT.

The chain has TRBV9 and TRBJ1-6; 9 bases map to TRBD1. The ends lost 5 bases at V and 10 bases at J; junction bases unmatched: 7. The CDR3 loop spans 14 amino acids. Germline V gene data show CDR1 as SGDLS and CDR2 as YYNGEE. This CDR3 is CASSLDRGVSPLHF. The CDR3 DNA sequence: TGTGCCAGCAGTCTTGACAGGGGGGTCTCACCCCTCCACTTT.

The chain combines TRBV29-1 with TRBJ1-1, with unresolved D. V dropped 0 bases and J dropped 6 bases, with 11 bases sitting between them. There are 13 residues in the CDR3. Germline CDR1 SQVTM, CDR2 ANQGSEA. The CDR3 spells CSVEEGRRSEAFF. The CDR3 DNA follows: TGCAGCGTTGAAGAGGGAAGGAGGTCTGAAGCTTTCTTT.

This chain links TRBV7-2 with TRBJ2-3, with 8 positions matching TRBD2. CDR1 is SGHTA, CDR2 FQGNSA, per germline. The length of the CDR3 is 16 residues. Unmatched junction bases numbered 10, after V lost 2 bases and J lost 6 bases. Written as DNA, the CDR3 is TGTGCCAGCAGCTTACGAGCGGGGGCGCCCGGGGATACGCAGTATTTT. The encoded protein is CASSLRAGAPGDTQYF.

V gene TRBV6-5 combines with J gene TRBJ2-1; 9 nucleotides match TRBD2. Germline V gene lookup returns CDR1 MNHEY and CDR2 SVGAGI. Trimming cost V 6 bases and J 9 bases; bases outside gene matches: 12. The length of the CDR3 is 15 residues. CDR3 nucleotide sequence: TGTGCCAGCAGCCCGGAGGCTAGCGGGATCGGTGAGCAGTTCTTC. Translating gives CASSPEASGIGEQFF.

J is TRBJ1-4 and V is TRBV11-3; D is ambiguous. The germline V gene encodes CDR1 SGHNT and CDR2 YENEEA. The CDR3 length is 12 residues. The V gene lost 0 bases and the J gene lost 8 bases, with 4 bases spanning the gap. The CDR3 nucleotides read TGTGCCAGCAGCTTAGATAGAGAAAAACTGTTTTTT. This translates into CASSLDREKLFF.

The chain carries TRBV19 and TRBJ2-7; 7 bases fit TRBD2. CDR1 and CDR2 (germline): LNHDA, SQIVND (reference sequence). V lost 7 bases, J lost 1 base, and 10 bases stayed unmatched. The length of the CDR3 is 15 residues. The CDR3 DNA is TGTGCCAGTACCTCTAAAAGGGAGGGGTCCTACGAGCAGTACTTC. Translation: CASTSKREGSYEQYF.

V usage is TRBV4-3 and J usage is TRBJ2-1, with 14 nucleotides matching TRBD2. Germline CDR1 and CDR2: LGHNA and YSLEER. The J segment lost 8 bases and the V segment lost 2 bases, leaving 2 bases of the junction unmatched. CDR3 length equals 15 residues. The CDR3 DNA sequence: TGCGCCAGCAGCCAACAGACTAGCGGGGGGGATGAGCAGTTCTTC. It yields the protein CASSQQTSGGDEQFF.

The chain recombines TRBV7-2 with TRBJ2-2; TRBD2 aligns across 9 bases. Germline V lookup: CDR1 SGHTA, CDR2 FQGNSA. The CDR3 loop spans 16 amino acids. Losses at the gene ends were 5 bases for V and 4 bases for J; bases not matched to a gene: 8. Written as DNA, the CDR3 is TGTGCCAGCAGCGCGAGCCTAGCGGGGTTCACCGGGGAGCTGTTTTTT. This sequence encodes CASSASLAGFTGELFF.

The chain has TRBV3-1 (or the pseudogene TRBV3-2) and TRBJ1-3, with 7 bases aligning to TRBD1. Germline V lookup: CDR1 LGHDT, CDR2 YNNKEL (reference sequence). V dropped 3 bases and J dropped 0; count of bases not matched to a gene: 5. This CDR3 contains 16 residues. The CDR3 protein is CASSQHGDSSGNTIYF. The CDR3, as DNA: TGTGCCAGCAGCCAGCACGGGGACAGCTCTGGAAACACCATATATTTT.

The chain uses TRBV10-3 and TRBJ1-1, with 8 bases lining up with TRBD1. V trimming: 7 bases; J trimming: 0 bases; junction bases outside the gene matches: 7. The CDR3 has 15 amino acids. CDR1 is ENHRY and CDR2 is SYGVKD in the germline V gene. CDR3 nucleotides: TGTGCCATCACCAGGGGGCAAACCATGAACACTGAAGCTTTCTTT. Encoded protein: CAITRGQTMNTEAFF.

This chain connects TRBV14 to TRBJ2-6; D is unresolved. Germline V CDR1 and CDR2: SGHDN, FVKESK. This CDR3 is built from 13 residues. Deletions cut 4 bases from V and 3 bases from J, with 4 bases between. For the CDR3, the DNA is TGTGCCAGCAGCCCCCTTGGGGCCAACGTCCTGACTTTC. Translation: CASSPLGANVLTF.

The chain combines TRBV6-1 with TRBJ1-2; 7 bases are shared with TRBD1. V lost 3 bases to trimming and J lost 7 bases; unmatched junction nucleotides: 8. Germline assignment: CDR1 MNHNS and CDR2 SASEGT. The CDR3 sequence is 14 residues long. CDR3 DNA: TGTGCCAGCAGTGATAGACAGGGCCTTGGTGGCTACACCTTC. Its translation: CASSDRQGLGGYTF.